The 4 T cell receptor beta chains presented below share a single source sample, sequenced in a study of shared clonotypes between healthy human individuals (dated by TCRdb to 2020 to 2021). Preparation of the library involved the immunoSEQ multiplex PCR assay. Held by TCRdb, this immuneACCESS table contains in-frame sequences only and omits some clones. Under half of the omission traces to an unresolved V gene where checked; the cause of the rest is unknown. This sample has roughly 2.5 million clones in its table, and about 92% of those were observed once. The ten largest clones add up to about 0.13% of the sample. The sample comprised naive CD4+ T cells sorted from blood. Taken with the paper, the label for cell subset or site translates to: CD45RA+ positively selected. Every receptor here comes from a man aged 18 to 29 in good health.

Remarks on this clone: Other DNA sequences in this specimen translate into the identical CDR3. The chain carries TRBV7-2 and TRBJ2-1, with D uncertain. The CDR3 is 11 residues long. Germline V CDR1 and CDR2: SGHTA, FQGNSA. With 1 base removed from V and 9 bases from J, the gap between germline ends came to 4 bases. The CDR3 loop reads CASSLGVEQFF. In DNA form, the CDR3 reads TGTGCCAGCAGCTTAGGTGTTGAGCAGTTCTTC.

CDR3 bases: TGCGCCAGCAGTGCCCAGGCCGCAGATACGCAGTATTTT. This sequence encodes CASSAQAADTQYF. The chain couples TRBV10-1 to TRBJ2-3, with D uncertain. Trimming took off 4 bases at V and 4 bases at J, with 9 bases between the two ends. Germline CDR1 WNHNN, CDR2 SYGVQD (reference sequence). The CDR3 extends over 13 amino acids.

The V and J genes are TRBV7-8 and TRBJ2-4; D uncertain. V was trimmed by 2 bases and J by 4 bases, leaving 6 bases between them. The germline gives CDR1 SGHVS, CDR2 FQNEAQ. The CDR3 length is 13 residues. CDR3 protein: CASSLSEKNIQYF. Written as DNA, the CDR3 is TGTGCCAGCAGCTTATCAGAAAAAAACATTCAGTACTTC.

The genes are TRBV5-1 and TRBJ2-2; D might be TRBD1 (6 bases). V lost 7 bases, J lost 2 bases, and 12 bases lay in between. Per the germline V gene, CDR1 is SGHRS and CDR2 is YFSETQ. CDR3 length: 14 amino acids. CDR3 in DNA: TGCGCCAGCTCCGGGACACTCAACACCGGGGAGCTGTTTTTT. Its protein product is CASSGTLNTGELFF.